The clone carrying this T cell receptor beta chain was seen at least ten times. This CDR3 is built from 15 residues. Germline V gives CDR1 MNHEY, CDR2 SMNVEV (reference sequence). Germline trimming cut 6 bases from V and 2 bases from J; bases unmatched to any gene: 10. MiXCR, applied by TCRdb to the RT-PCR reads, yields one record per CDR3 protein. The sample records approximately 720,000 distinct CDR3 sequences, 13% to 15% being singletons. The J gene is TRBJ2-7, the V gene TRBV27, with 7 bases matching TRBD1. The origin of this receptor is a female donor in good health, serving as a healthy control. The sample taken for sequencing was memory CD4+ T cells from blood. This CDR3 is CASSEQGITPYEQYF. In DNA form, the CDR3 reads TGTGCCAGCAGCGAACAGGGGATAACCCCCTACGAGCAGTACTTC.